The 18 T cell receptor beta chains below all came from one sample that was sequenced in a study of blood T cell repertoires in COVID-19. Clones were sequenced by immunoSEQ multiplex PCR, and TCRdb holds only the in-frame ones, with some missing. The table includes fewer than 85,000 clones, roughly 76% detected once. Sequencing used peripheral blood. All receptors come from a woman older than 75 with active or convalescent COVID-19.

The chain carries TRBV7-2 and TRBJ1-2; D is unclear. The CDR3 spans 16 residues. Germline CDR1 is SGHTA and CDR2 is FQGNSA. Trimming removed 5 bases from V and 4 bases from J, with 20 bases in between. This CDR3 reads CASSPGGDKRSYGYTF. Written as DNA, the CDR3 is TGTGCCAGCAGCCCTGGCGGGGATAAACGGAGCTATGGCTACACCTTC.

DNA of the CDR3: TGCGCCAGCAGATCTGACGAGGGGAACACTGAAGCTTTCTTT. Translation gives CASRSDEGNTEAFF. The chain couples TRBV4-3 to TRBJ1-1; D is unresolved. V was shortened by 6 bases and J by 1 base, with 12 bases between the two germline ends. Germline lookup yields CDR1 LGHNA and CDR2 YSLEER. CDR3 length: 14 residues.

This chain joins TRBV27 and TRBJ1-5; 8 bases are a match to TRBD1. Germline V CDR1 and CDR2: MNHEY, SMNVEV (reference sequence). V lost 5 bases and J lost 9; bases outside the gene matches: 6. This CDR3 spans 13 amino acids. The CDR3 nucleotides are TGTGCCAGCAGTGACAGGGGCCTCGGGCCCCAGCATTTT. The encoded protein is CASSDRGLGPQHF.

The gene calls are TRBV10-3 and TRBJ2-7; TRBD2 aligns across 13 bases. J was trimmed by 10 bases and V by 11 bases; bases with no gene match: 14. The CDR3 totals 14 residues. Germline-derived CDR1 and CDR2 are ENHRY and SYGVKD. Written as DNA, the CDR3 is TGTGCCTCCCAGACTAGCGGGGGGTTCAACCTCCAGTACTTC. As protein: CASQTSGGFNLQYF.

The V and J genes are TRBV30 and TRBJ2-1, with 7 bases lining up with TRBD1. The V and J ends lost 5 bases and 13 bases, in that order; junction bases with no gene match: 14. Germline lookup yields CDR1 GTSNPN and CDR2 SVGIG (reference sequence). This CDR3 is 13 amino acids long. The CDR3 loop is CAWEYGGEGAQFF. In DNA, the CDR3 is TGTGCCTGGGAATATGGGGGTGAGGGGGCTCAGTTCTTC. Looking up the rest from reference TRBV30 and TRBJ2-1 gives the full variable domain: SQTIHQWPATLVQPVGSPLSLECTVEGTSNPNLYWYRQAAGRGLQLLFYSVGIGQISSEVPQNLSASRPQDRQFILSSKKLLLSDSGFYLCAWEYGGEGAQFFGPGTRLTVL.

J is TRBJ2-7 and V is TRBV4-3, with 11 bases that match TRBD2. The CDR3 runs to 14 residues. Trimming cost V 4 bases and J 5 bases; bases outside gene matches: 4. The V gene's germline CDR1 is LGHNA and CDR2 YSLEER. CDR3 coding DNA: TGCGCCAGCAGCCCCACTAGCGGGGGCCACGAGCAGTACTTC. This translates into CASSPTSGGHEQYF.

The chain joins TRBV3-1 (or the pseudogene TRBV3-2) to TRBJ2-6; D remains ambiguous. CDR1 is LGHDT and CDR2 is YNNKEL in the germline V gene (reference sequence). This CDR3 contains 15 residues. V was shortened by 4 bases and J by 2 bases, with 9 bases between the two germline ends. This chain's CDR3 is CASSPLYTGANVLTF. The CDR3 DNA reads as TGTGCCAGCAGCCCCCTTTACACTGGGGCCAACGTCCTGACTTTC.

Regarding this clone: The same CDR3 arises from other DNA sequences in this sample as well. V gene TRBV28 combines with J gene TRBJ1-5, with a possible D match to TRBD1 (5 bases). Germline CDR1 MDHEN, CDR2 SYDVKM. The CDR3 totals 13 residues. V was shortened by 3 bases and J by 4 bases, with 7 bases between the two germline ends. The CDR3 DNA follows: TGTGCCAGCAGTTTTTCAGGGAATCAGCCCCAGCATTTT. Translated, it gives CASSFSGNQPQHF.

V usage is TRBV2 and J usage is TRBJ2-4; D perhaps matches TRBD1 (6 bases). Trimming took off 8 bases at V and 6 bases at J, with 17 bases between the two ends. CDR3 length: 14 residues. CDR1 is SNHLY and CDR2 is FYNNEI in the germline V gene. The CDR3 coding sequence is TGTGCCAGCGACCAGGGGACCCCGGGAAACATTCAGTACTTC. Its translation: CASDQGTPGNIQYF.

V is TRBV19 and J is TRBJ1-5; D is possibly TRBD1 (6 bases). V was cut by 7 bases and J by 6 bases, with 19 bases left in between. The CDR3 totals 15 residues. The germline gives CDR1 LNHDA, CDR2 SQIVND (reference sequence). CDR3 residues: CASTRGGSVVQPQHF. For the CDR3, the DNA is TGTGCCAGTACCAGAGGGGGAAGTGTGGTTCAGCCCCAGCATTTT.

In its sample, this clone was seen a few times. This chain connects TRBV6-1 to TRBJ2-7; 11 bases match TRBD2. With V trimmed by 2 bases and J by 7 bases, 4 bases remained unmatched. Germline-derived CDR1 and CDR2 are MNHNS and SASEGT. The CDR3 totals 14 residues. CDR3 DNA sequence: TGTGCCAGCAGTGAACTTCTAGCGGGGGGTGAGCAGTACTTC. It translates to CASSELLAGGEQYF.

This clone was seen only once. This CDR3 is also generated by other DNA sequences in the sample. The gene calls are TRBV28 and TRBJ1-5; possibly TRBD1 for D (6 bases). The V gene's germline CDR1 is MDHEN and CDR2 SYDVKM. The CDR3 is made up of 16 amino acids. Trimming took 6 bases from V and 6 from J, leaving 21 bases between them. CDR3 residues: CASSTGGRGEGQPQHF. The CDR3 DNA is TGTGCCAGCAGCACTGGGGGCCGGGGGGAAGGTCAGCCCCAGCATTTT.

As to this clone: This CDR3 is also generated by other DNA sequences in the sample. The genes are TRBV7-9 and TRBJ1-2; 7 bases match TRBD1. CDR3 length: 15 amino acids. After removal of 0 bases from V and 5 bases from J, the junction contained 6 bases not matched to a gene. CDR1 SEHNR and CDR2 FQNEAQ come from the germline V gene (reference sequence). The CDR3 nucleotides read TGTGCCAGCAGCTTAGCGCAGGGGGGAGATTATGGCTACACCTTC. Its protein is CASSLAQGGDYGYTF.

This clone was seen once. The V call is TRBV9, the J call TRBJ2-1; TRBD2 matches 7 bases. CDR1 SGDLS and CDR2 YYNGEE come from the germline V gene. The CDR3 consists of 15 residues. J gave up 3 bases and V 4 bases, and 7 bases lay outside the gene matches. The CDR3, as DNA: TGTGCCAGCAGCCCCCAGCGGGGTCACTACAATGAGCAGTTCTTC. Translation gives CASSPQRGHYNEQFF.

V gene TRBV30 combines with J gene TRBJ1-6; possibly TRBD1 for D (5 bases). The germline V and J ends were trimmed by 3 bases and 13 bases, with 16 bases remaining between them. CDR3 length equals 13 residues. Germline CDR1 is GTSNPN and CDR2 is SVGIG (reference sequence). CDR3 residues: CAWRFTGAAPLHF. CDR3 in DNA: TGTGCCTGGAGATTTACAGGCGCCGCGCCCCTCCACTTT. The whole variable domain, remainder taken from reference TRBV30 and TRBJ1-6, is SQTIHQWPATLVQPVGSPLSLECTVEGTSNPNLYWYRQAAGRGLQLLFYSVGIGQISSEVPQNLSASRPQDRQFILSSKKLLLSDSGFYLCAWRFTGAAPLHFGNGTRLTVT.

This chain connects TRBV21-1 to TRBJ2-6; the DNA was not compared with TRBD2, the D call given in the table. TRBV21-1 is described as a pseudogene. This CDR3 has 17 residues. The chain's CDR3 is CASSKGRDASGANVLTF. The CDR3 DNA reads TGTGCCAGCAGCAAAGGCCGGGATGCCTCTGGGGCCAACGTCCTGACTTTC.

CDR3 nucleotide sequence: TGTGCCAGTAGTATACAACAGGGAAATGAAAAACTGTTTTTT. This codes for CASSIQQGNEKLFF. V is TRBV19 and J is TRBJ1-4, with D perhaps TRBD1 (6 bases). The CDR3 length is 14 residues. V lost 2 bases to trimming and J lost 5 bases, with 9 bases between them. CDR1 and CDR2 from the germline V gene are LNHDA and SQIVND (reference sequence).

V usage is TRBV3-1 (or the pseudogene TRBV3-2) and J usage is TRBJ1-1; D unclear. Germline V lookup: CDR1 LGHDT, CDR2 YNNKEL (reference sequence). The CDR3 is made up of 13 amino acids. V dropped 4 bases and J dropped 1 base, with 7 bases sitting between them. CDR3 residues: CASSRTQNTEAFF. The CDR3 DNA reads as TGTGCCAGCAGCCGCACACAGAACACTGAAGCTTTCTTT.